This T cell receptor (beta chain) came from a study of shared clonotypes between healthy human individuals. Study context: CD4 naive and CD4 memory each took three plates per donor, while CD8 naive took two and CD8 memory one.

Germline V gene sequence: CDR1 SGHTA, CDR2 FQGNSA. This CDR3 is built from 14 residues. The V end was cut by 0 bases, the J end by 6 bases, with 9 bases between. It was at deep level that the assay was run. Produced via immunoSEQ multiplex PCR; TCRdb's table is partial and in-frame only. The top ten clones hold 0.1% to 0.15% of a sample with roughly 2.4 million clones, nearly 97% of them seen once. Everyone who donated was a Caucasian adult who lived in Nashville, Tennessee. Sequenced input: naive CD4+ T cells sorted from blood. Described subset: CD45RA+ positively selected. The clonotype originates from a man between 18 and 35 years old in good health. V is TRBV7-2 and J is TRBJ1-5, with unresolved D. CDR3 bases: TGTGCCAGCAGCTTAGCGGGCGTCGGTCAGCCCCAGCATTTT. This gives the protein CASSLAGVGQPQHF.